This TCR beta chain came from a study of blood T cell repertoires in COVID-19. Study in general: T cells, B-cell-depleted T cells, or PBMCs supplied cDNA or gDNA.

This clone was seen only a few times. In the study's own analysis: Counts of nucleated cells, estimated from reference gene primer amplification, were obtained. Method: immunoSEQ multiplex PCR; TCRdb's copy keeps in-frame clones and lacks some. That table gives V, J and clone size, and the DNA gave D and trimming. This table holds some 240,000 clones, more than 75% found once. Trimming shortened V by 5 bases and J by 7 bases, and 14 bases separated the two germline ends. This CDR3 is built from 13 residues. Germline V lookup: CDR1 SEHNR, CDR2 FQNEAQ (reference sequence). Participant-given clinical history determined each cohort assignment. Those designated as exposed participants met a COVID-19 case within 2 weeks before study entry.

This receptor was identified in a woman aged 50 to 60 who had been exposed to COVID-19. The specimen was PBMCs or T cells enriched from blood (not recorded which). The J gene is TRBJ1-2, the V gene TRBV7-9; no definite D call. CDR3 residues: CASSDGVFVGYTF. The CDR3 nucleotides read TGTGCCAGCAGCGACGGGGTTTTTGTTGGCTACACCTTC. Full variable domain (outside the CDR3, taken from reference TRBV7-9 and TRBJ1-2): DTGVSQNPRHKITKRGQNVTFRCDPISEHNRLYWYRQTLGQGPEFLTYFQNEAQLEKSRLLSDRFSAERPKGSFSTLEIQRTEQGDSAMYLCASSDGVFVGYTFGSGTRLTVV.